This passage covers 19 T cell receptor beta chains from one sample sequenced in a study of blood T cell repertoires in COVID-19. Repertoires were generated with immunoSEQ multiplex PCR, while TCRdb's copy carries only in-frame clones and drops some. The data hold fewer than 200,000 clones, with 87% observed a single time. Sequences were obtained from peripheral blood. These receptors originate from a woman aged 65 to 85 with COVID-19, enrolled during active disease.

On this clone itself: One end of the junction does not line up with germline, which may come from a read error. This chain uses TRBV19 with TRBJ2-3; D uncertain. This CDR3 has 14 residues. Germline V gene data show CDR1 as LNHDA and CDR2 as SQIVND (reference sequence). In DNA form, the CDR3 reads TGTGCCAGTAGTAACGCGGTCTACACACATACGCAGTATTTT. Translated, it gives CASSNAVYTHTQYF.

The rearrangement joins TRBV9 to TRBJ2-7; 9 positions agree with TRBD1. CDR3 length: 14 residues. Germline loops: CDR1 SGDLS, CDR2 YYNGEE. J was trimmed by 3 bases and V by 3 bases; bases with no gene match: 4. The CDR3 loop is CASSAGQGDYEQYF. DNA for the CDR3: TGTGCCAGCAGCGCGGGACAGGGTGACTACGAGCAGTACTTC.

The chain joins TRBV28 to TRBJ1-5; 8 positions match TRBD1. This CDR3 region has 15 residues. The V and J ends lost 4 bases and 0 bases, in that order; junction bases with no gene match: 2. Germline CDR1 MDHEN, CDR2 SYDVKM. The CDR3 DNA sequence: TGTGCCAGCAGTTGGGGACAGGTTAGCAATCAGCCCCAGCATTTT. It yields the protein CASSWGQVSNQPQHF. Supplemented by reference TRBV28 and TRBJ1-5, the full variable domain reads DVKVTQSSRYLVKRTGEKVFLECVQDMDHENMFWYRQDPGLGLRLIYFSYDVKMKEKGDIPEGYSVSREKKERFSLILESASTNQTSMYLCASSWGQVSNQPQHFGDGTRLSIL.

J is TRBJ2-1 and V is TRBV7-2, with 10 nucleotides matching TRBD2. CDR1 and CDR2 from the germline V gene are SGHTA and FQGNSA. The length of the CDR3 is 16 residues. Trimming removed 1 base from V and 6 bases from J; junction bases left unmatched: 6. CDR3 protein: CASSLDLLAGANEQFF. The CDR3 DNA reads TGTGCCAGCAGCTTAGATTTGCTAGCGGGAGCCAATGAGCAGTTCTTC.

The V call is TRBV6-2 or TRBV6-3, the J call TRBJ2-6; 9 nucleotides align to TRBD1. The CDR3 covers 18 residues. The J segment lost 3 bases and the V segment lost 2 bases, leaving 8 bases of the junction unmatched. From germline, CDR1 is MNHEY and CDR2 SVGEGT. The CDR3 DNA reads TGTGCCAGCAGTTACACCACAGGGGGCGGTTATGGGGCCAACGTCCTGACTTTC. This translates into CASSYTTGGGYGANVLTF.

The rearrangement uses TRBV7-2 and TRBJ1-5; 7 bases match TRBD1. The trim removed 6 bases at V and 5 bases at J, leaving 4 bases unmatched. There are 13 residues in the CDR3. CDR1 and CDR2 from the germline V gene are SGHTA and FQGNSA. The CDR3: CASRLGTDQPQHF. In DNA, the CDR3 is TGTGCCAGCAGACTGGGGACAGATCAGCCCCAGCATTTT.

This clone was detected only once. The gene calls are TRBV2 and TRBJ1-2; 9 bases align to TRBD1. Germline CDR1 is SNHLY and CDR2 is FYNNEI. The CDR3 contains 14 residues. V trimming: 8 bases; J trimming: 0 bases; junction bases outside the gene matches: 4. Here the CDR3 DNA reads TGTGCCAGCCGACAGGGGGATACTAACTATGGCTACACCTTC. It encodes CASRQGDTNYGYTF.

The chain recombines TRBV19 with TRBJ1-2, with a tentative D call TRBD1 (6 bases). The CDR3 consists of 14 residues. The V end lost 5 bases, the J end lost 10 bases, and 20 bases lay between the germline ends. Per the germline V gene, CDR1 is LNHDA and CDR2 is SQIVND (reference sequence). The CDR3 nucleotides are TGTGCCAGTAGTGCGTCAGGGGCCGCCCCATTCTACACCTTC. Its translation is CASSASGAAPFYTF.

The V gene is TRBV18, the J gene TRBJ2-2; no definite D call. The CDR3 has 16 residues. Looked up from germline, CDR1 is KGHSH and CDR2 is LQKENI. Deletions cut 5 bases from V and 2 bases from J, with 15 bases between. CDR3 residues: CASSTTVPGNTGELFF. The CDR3 DNA follows: TGTGCCAGCTCAACCACCGTACCGGGTAACACCGGGGAGCTGTTTTTT.

V and J are TRBV5-1 and TRBJ2-7; TRBD2 matches at 9 bases. The junction had 6 bases not matched to a gene; V was cut back by 0 bases and J by 2 bases. Germline loops: CDR1 SGHRS, CDR2 YFSETQ. This CDR3 has 16 residues. CDR3 nucleotides: TGCGCCAGCAGCTTGGTCTTGGGCGGGAGGGCCTACGAGCAGTACTTC. The encoded protein is CASSLVLGGRAYEQYF.

The V gene is TRBV5-6, the J gene TRBJ2-3; 7 bases line up with TRBD1. After removal of 5 bases from V and 0 bases from J, the junction contained 12 bases not matched to a gene. Germline CDR1 reads SGHDT; CDR2 reads YYEEEE. This CDR3 region has 17 residues. CDR3 in amino acids: CASSSGGPFASTDTQYF. CDR3 bases: TGTGCCAGCAGTTCAGGGGGACCCTTCGCTAGCACAGATACGCAGTATTTT.

The J gene is TRBJ2-1, the V gene TRBV18, with D perhaps matching TRBD2 (5 bases). The CDR3 loop spans 16 amino acids. Trimming shortened V by 3 bases and J by 6 bases, and 18 bases separated the two germline ends. Germline CDR1 is KGHSH and CDR2 is LQKENI. In DNA form, the CDR3 reads TGTGCCAGCTCACCCCCCGTGATGTCTAGCAGCAATGAGCAGTTCTTC. Amino acid sequence: CASSPPVMSSSNEQFF.

The gene calls are TRBV28 and TRBJ2-7; 9 bases match TRBD1. V shed 6 bases and J 0 bases; nucleotides not matched to a gene: 6. The germline V gene has CDR1 MDHEN and CDR2 SYDVKM. CDR3 length: 15 amino acids. CDR3 in amino acids: CASRRTGGTSYEQYF. CDR3 in DNA: TGTGCCAGCAGGCGTACAGGGGGCACCTCCTACGAGCAGTACTTC.

This clone has a single count. The chain carries TRBV30 and TRBJ1-1; D not certain. The CDR3 has 13 amino acids. Per the germline V gene, CDR1 is GTSNPN and CDR2 is SVGIG (reference sequence). Trimming pared 4 bases from V and 1 base from J, leaving 10 bases between. The CDR3 loop reads CAWTRAGNTEAFF. CDR3 sequence (DNA): TGTGCCTGGACGCGTGCGGGGAACACTGAAGCTTTCTTT.

The rearrangement uses TRBV2 and TRBJ1-3; D is ambiguous. Germline CDR1 SNHLY, CDR2 FYNNEI. Trimming pared 4 bases from V and 4 bases from J, leaving 8 bases between. This CDR3 is 13 amino acids long. The CDR3: CASSVSEGNTIYF. CDR3 DNA: TGTGCCAGCAGTGTTTCGGAGGGAAACACCATATATTTT.

CDR3 DNA sequence: TGTGCCAGCAGCCAAGATCGTTATGGGACAGGGGGCTTGAACACTGAAGCTTTCTTT. Its protein product is CASSQDRYGTGGLNTEAFF. This chain uses TRBV3-1 (or the pseudogene TRBV3-2) with TRBJ1-1; 12 nucleotides match TRBD1. Germline CDR1 and CDR2: LGHDT and YNNKEL (reference sequence). Germline trimming cut 0 bases from V and 0 bases from J; bases unmatched to any gene: 8. CDR3 length: 19 amino acids.

The chain joins TRBV11-2 to TRBJ2-5; 7 bases align to TRBD1. The CDR3 is 16 amino acids. Germline V gives CDR1 SGHAT, CDR2 FQNNGV. V lost 3 bases to trimming and J lost 5 bases; unmatched junction nucleotides: 12. The CDR3 here is CASSFSNQQGKETQYF. CDR3 DNA sequence: TGTGCCAGCAGCTTTTCCAATCAACAGGGGAAGGAGACCCAGTACTTC.

The genes are TRBV4-1 and TRBJ1-1, with D perhaps matching TRBD1 (5 bases). Trimming removed 2 bases at V and 0 bases at J, with 16 bases between. The V gene's germline CDR1 is MGHRA and CDR2 YSYEKL. The CDR3 spans 17 residues. As DNA, the CDR3 is TGCGCCAGCAGCCAACCTGGTAGGGCAGGGATGAACACTGAAGCTTTCTTT. This codes for CASSQPGRAGMNTEAFF.

This clone was detected only once. The chain is built from TRBV7-9 and TRBJ2-5; no firm D call. The CDR3 loop spans 12 amino acids. The germline V gene has CDR1 SEHNR and CDR2 FQNEAQ (reference sequence). V lost 8 bases and J lost 3, with 10 bases in between. CDR3 loop: CASSIREETQYF. The CDR3 bases are TGTGCCAGCTCCATACGGGAAGAGACCCAGTACTTC.